This T cell receptor beta chain stems from a study of a mutant IDH1 vaccine in newly diagnosed glioma. Study-level background: Treated patients comprised 62.5% males and 37.5% females, mean age about 38 years. Patients had received radiotherapy, temozolomide, or both previously, most receiving both. Study-wide results and caveats: Immune responses induced by the vaccine were seen in around 92% of patients, spanning multiple MHC alleles.

Data came from immunoSEQ multiplex PCR; TCRdb stores just in-frame clones and leaves some out. The sample includes roughly 35,000 clones, 88% of them seen just once. Of note for this clone: The target antigen is unknown.

Described time point: baseline, week 1 (first vaccination visit). Treatment specified: pre-vaccination baseline after standard-of-care therapy. There were new WHO grade 3 or 4 astrocytomas in the donors, and these were IDH1-mutant and ATRX-lost. The length of the CDR3 is 14 residues. Per germline, CDR1 SGHDT and CDR2 YYEEEE. Trimming pared 0 bases from V and 4 bases from J, leaving 7 bases between. The chain joins TRBV5-6 to TRBJ1-4; TRBD1 might be the D (6 bases). This TCR derives from a woman aged 40 to 55 with glioma. Source: PBMCs, taken from a glioma patient treated with radiotherapy, temozolomide or both. CDR3 coding DNA: TGTGCCAGCAGCTTGGTACAGGGTAATGAAAAACTGTTTTTT. This codes for CASSLVQGNEKLFF.